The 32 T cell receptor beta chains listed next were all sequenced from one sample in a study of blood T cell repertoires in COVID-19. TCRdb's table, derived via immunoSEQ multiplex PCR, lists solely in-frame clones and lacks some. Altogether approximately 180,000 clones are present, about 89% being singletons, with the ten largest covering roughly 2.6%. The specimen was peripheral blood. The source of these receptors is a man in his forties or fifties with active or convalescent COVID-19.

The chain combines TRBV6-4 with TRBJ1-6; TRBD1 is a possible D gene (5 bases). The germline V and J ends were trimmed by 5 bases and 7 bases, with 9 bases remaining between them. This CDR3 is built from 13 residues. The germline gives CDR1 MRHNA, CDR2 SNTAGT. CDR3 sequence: CASSQGVNSPLHF. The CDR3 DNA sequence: TGTGCCAGCAGTCAGGGCGTGAATTCACCCCTCCACTTT.

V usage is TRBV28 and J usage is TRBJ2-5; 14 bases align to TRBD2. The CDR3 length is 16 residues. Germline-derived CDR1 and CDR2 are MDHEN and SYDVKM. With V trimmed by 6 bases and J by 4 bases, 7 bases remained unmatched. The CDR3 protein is CASRSPGLAGVETQYF. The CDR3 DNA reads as TGTGCCAGCAGGTCTCCGGGACTAGCGGGGGTAGAGACCCAGTACTTC.

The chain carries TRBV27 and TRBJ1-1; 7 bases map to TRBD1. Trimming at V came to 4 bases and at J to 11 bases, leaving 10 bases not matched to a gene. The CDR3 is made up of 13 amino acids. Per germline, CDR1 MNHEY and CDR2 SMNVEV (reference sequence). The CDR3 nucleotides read TGTGCCAGCAGTTCAACAGGGGCCCGAGGGGCTTTCTTT. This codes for CASSSTGARGAFF.

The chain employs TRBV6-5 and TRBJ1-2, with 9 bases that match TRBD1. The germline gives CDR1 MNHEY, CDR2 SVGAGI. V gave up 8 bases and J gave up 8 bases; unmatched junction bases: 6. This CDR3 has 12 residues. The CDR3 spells CASGQGTYGYTF. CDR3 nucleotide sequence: TGTGCCAGCGGACAGGGGACATACGGCTACACCTTC.

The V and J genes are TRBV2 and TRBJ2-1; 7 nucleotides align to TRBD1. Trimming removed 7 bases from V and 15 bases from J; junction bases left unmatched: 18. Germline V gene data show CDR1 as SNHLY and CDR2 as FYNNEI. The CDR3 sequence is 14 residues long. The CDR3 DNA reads TGTGCCAGCACCTCACAGGGGCAGGGCAGTATCGCGTTCTTC. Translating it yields CASTSQGQGSIAFF.

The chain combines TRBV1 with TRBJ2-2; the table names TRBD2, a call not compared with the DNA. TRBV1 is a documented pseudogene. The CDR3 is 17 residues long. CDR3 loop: CTSSQVRAGGSTGELFF. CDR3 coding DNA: TGCACCAGCAGCCAAGTTAGGGCGGGGGGATCCACCGGGGAGCTGTTTTTT.

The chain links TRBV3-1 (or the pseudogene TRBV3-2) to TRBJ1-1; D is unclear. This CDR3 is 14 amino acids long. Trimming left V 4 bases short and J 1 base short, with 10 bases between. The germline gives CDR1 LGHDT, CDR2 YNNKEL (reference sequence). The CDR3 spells CASSRSGGNTEAFF. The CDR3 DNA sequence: TGTGCCAGCAGCCGTTCGGGAGGGAACACTGAAGCTTTCTTT.

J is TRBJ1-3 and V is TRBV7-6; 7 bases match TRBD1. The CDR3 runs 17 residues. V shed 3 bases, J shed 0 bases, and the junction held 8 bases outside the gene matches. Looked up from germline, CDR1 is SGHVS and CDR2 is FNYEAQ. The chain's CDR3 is CASSFYRGRNSGNTIYF. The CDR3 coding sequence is TGTGCCAGCAGCTTTTACAGGGGACGGAACTCTGGAAACACCATATATTTT.

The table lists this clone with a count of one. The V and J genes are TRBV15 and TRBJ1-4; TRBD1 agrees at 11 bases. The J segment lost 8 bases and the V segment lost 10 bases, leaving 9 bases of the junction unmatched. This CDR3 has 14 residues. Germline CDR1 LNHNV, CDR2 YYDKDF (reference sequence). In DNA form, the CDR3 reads TGTGCCAGCGCGTCCGGGACAGGGGGAGAAAAACTGTTTTTT. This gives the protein CASASGTGGEKLFF.

CDR3 coding DNA: TGTGCCAGCAGCTTAGCACACAATCAGCCCCAGCATTTT. Its translation: CASSLAHNQPQHF. The V gene is TRBV7-8, the J gene TRBJ1-5, with D uncertain. CDR1 SGHVS and CDR2 FQNEAQ come from the germline V gene. There are 13 residues in the CDR3. The V end lost 0 bases, the J end lost 3 bases, and 3 bases lay between the germline ends.

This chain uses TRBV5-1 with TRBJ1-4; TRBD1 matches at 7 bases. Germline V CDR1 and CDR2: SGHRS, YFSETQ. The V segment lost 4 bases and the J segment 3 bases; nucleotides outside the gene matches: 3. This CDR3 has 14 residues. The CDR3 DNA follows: TGCGCCAGCAGCCAAGGGGGCTCTAATGAAAAACTGTTTTTT. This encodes CASSQGGSNEKLFF.

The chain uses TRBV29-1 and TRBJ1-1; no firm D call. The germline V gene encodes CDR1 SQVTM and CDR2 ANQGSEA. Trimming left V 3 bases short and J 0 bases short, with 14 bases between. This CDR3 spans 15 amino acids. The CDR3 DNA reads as TGCAGCGTTGACCTGGGAGCAGGTCTGAACACTGAAGCTTTCTTT. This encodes CSVDLGAGLNTEAFF. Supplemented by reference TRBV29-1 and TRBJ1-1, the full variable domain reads SAVISQKPSRDICQRGTSLTIQCQVDSQVTMMFWYRQQPGQSLTLIATANQGSEATYESGFVIDKFPISRPNLTFSTLTVSNMSPEDSSIYLCSVDLGAGLNTEAFFGQGTRLTVV.

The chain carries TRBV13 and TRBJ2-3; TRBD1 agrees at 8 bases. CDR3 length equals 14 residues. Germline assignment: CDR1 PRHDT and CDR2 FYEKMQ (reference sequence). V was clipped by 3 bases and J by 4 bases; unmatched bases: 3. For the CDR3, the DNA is TGTGCCAGCAGCTTGACAGGGGTGGCAGATACGCAGTATTTT. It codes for CASSLTGVADTQYF.

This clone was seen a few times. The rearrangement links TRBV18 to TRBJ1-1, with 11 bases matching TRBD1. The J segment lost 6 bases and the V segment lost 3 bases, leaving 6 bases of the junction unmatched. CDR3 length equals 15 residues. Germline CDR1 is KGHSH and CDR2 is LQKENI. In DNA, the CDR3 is TGTGCCAGCTCACCTGGACAGGGGGCTTTGGCTGAAGCTTTCTTT. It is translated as CASSPGQGALAEAFF.

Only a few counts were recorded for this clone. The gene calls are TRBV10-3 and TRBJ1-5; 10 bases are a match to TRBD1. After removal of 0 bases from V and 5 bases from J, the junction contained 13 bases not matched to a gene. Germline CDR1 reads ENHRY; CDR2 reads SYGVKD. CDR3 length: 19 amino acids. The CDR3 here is CAISESGPSGTGAYQPQHF. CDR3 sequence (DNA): TGTGCCATCAGTGAGTCGGGGCCGTCCGGGACAGGGGCCTATCAGCCCCAGCATTTT.

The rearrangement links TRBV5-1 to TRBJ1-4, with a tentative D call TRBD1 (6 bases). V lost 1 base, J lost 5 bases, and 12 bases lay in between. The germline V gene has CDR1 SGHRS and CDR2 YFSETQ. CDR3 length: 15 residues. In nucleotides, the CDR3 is TGCGCCAGCAGCTTGTCAGGGGTCATAAATGAAAAACTGTTTTTT. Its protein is CASSLSGVINEKLFF.

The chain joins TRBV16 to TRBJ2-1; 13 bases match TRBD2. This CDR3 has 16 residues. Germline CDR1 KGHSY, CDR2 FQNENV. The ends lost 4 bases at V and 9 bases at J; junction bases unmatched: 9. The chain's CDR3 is CASSPVRTSGGSEQFF. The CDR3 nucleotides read TGTGCCAGCAGCCCAGTAAGGACTAGCGGGGGATCTGAGCAGTTCTTC.

CDR3 coding DNA: TGTGCCAGCAGTTCCACAGGGACAGATTATAACTATGGCTACACCTTC. Its translation is CASSSTGTDYNYGYTF. V and J are TRBV6-2 or TRBV6-3 and TRBJ1-2; 7 bases map to TRBD1. This CDR3 contains 16 residues. From germline, CDR1 is MNHEY and CDR2 SVGEGT. V dropped 4 bases and J dropped 1; count of bases not matched to a gene: 9.

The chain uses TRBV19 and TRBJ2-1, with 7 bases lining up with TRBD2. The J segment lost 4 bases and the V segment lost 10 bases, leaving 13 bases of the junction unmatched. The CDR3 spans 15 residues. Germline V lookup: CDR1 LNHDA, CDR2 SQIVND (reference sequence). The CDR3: CATAAGLDPYNEQFF. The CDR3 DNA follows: TGTGCCACCGCCGCCGGACTAGATCCGTACAATGAGCAGTTCTTC. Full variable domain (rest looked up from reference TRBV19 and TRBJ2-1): DGGITQSPKYLFRKEGQNVTLSCEQNLNHDAMYWYRQDPGQGLRLIYYSQIVNDFQKGDIAEGYSVSREKKESFPLTVTSAQKNPTAFYLCATAAGLDPYNEQFFGPGTRLTVL.

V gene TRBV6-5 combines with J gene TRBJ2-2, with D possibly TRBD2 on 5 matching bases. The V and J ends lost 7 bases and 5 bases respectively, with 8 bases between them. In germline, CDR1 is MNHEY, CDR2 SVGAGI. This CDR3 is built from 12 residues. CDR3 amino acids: CASTGGTGELFF. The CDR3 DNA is TGTGCCAGCACCGGCGGGACCGGGGAGCTGTTTTTT.

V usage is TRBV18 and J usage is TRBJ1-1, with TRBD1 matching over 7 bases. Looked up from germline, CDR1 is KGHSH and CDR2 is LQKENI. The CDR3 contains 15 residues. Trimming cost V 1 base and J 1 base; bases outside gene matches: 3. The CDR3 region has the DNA TGTGCCAGCTCACCACGACAGGGATGGAACACTGAAGCTTTCTTT. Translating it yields CASSPRQGWNTEAFF.

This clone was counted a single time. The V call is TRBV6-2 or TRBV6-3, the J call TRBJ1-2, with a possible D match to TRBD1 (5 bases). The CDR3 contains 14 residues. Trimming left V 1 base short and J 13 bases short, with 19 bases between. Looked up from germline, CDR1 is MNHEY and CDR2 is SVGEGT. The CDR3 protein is CASSYWRTWPEVTF. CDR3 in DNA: TGTGCCAGCAGTTACTGGCGGACATGGCCCGAGGTCACCTTC.

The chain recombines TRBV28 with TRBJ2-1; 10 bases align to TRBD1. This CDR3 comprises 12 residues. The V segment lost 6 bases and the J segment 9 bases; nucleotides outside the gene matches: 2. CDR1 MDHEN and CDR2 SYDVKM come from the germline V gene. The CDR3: CASSRDRGEQFF. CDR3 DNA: TGTGCCAGCAGCAGGGACAGGGGTGAGCAGTTCTTC.

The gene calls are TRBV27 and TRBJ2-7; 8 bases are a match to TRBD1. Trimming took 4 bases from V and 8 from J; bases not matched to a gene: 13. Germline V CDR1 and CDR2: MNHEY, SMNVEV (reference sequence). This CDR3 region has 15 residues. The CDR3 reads CASSSGTGAMGQQYF. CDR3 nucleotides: TGTGCCAGCAGTTCCGGGACAGGAGCGATGGGGCAGCAGTACTTC.

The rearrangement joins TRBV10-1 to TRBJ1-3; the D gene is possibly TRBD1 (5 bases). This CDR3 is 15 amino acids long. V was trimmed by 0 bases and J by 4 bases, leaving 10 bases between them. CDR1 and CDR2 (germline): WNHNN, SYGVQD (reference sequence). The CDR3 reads CASSESAGIGNTIYF. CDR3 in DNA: TGCGCCAGCAGTGAGTCGGCAGGGATAGGAAACACCATATATTTT.

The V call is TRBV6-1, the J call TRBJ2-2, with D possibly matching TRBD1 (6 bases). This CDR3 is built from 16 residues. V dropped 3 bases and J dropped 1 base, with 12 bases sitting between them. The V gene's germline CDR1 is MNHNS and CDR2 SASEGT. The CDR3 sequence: CASSDNRVGNTGELFF. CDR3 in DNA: TGTGCCAGCAGTGACAACAGGGTGGGGAACACCGGGGAGCTGTTTTTT.

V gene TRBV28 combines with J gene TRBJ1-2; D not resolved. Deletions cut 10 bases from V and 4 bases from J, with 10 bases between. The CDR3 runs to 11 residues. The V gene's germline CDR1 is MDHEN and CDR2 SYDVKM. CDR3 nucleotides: TGTGCCACCGGGGTGCTCTATGGCTACACCTTC. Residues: CATGVLYGYTF.

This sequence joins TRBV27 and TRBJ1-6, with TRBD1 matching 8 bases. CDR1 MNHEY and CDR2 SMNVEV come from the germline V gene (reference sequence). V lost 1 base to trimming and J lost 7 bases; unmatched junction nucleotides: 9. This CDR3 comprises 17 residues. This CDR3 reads CASSLLSLGQANSPLHF. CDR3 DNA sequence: TGTGCCAGCAGTTTATTATCTTTGGGACAGGCAAATTCACCCCTCCACTTT.

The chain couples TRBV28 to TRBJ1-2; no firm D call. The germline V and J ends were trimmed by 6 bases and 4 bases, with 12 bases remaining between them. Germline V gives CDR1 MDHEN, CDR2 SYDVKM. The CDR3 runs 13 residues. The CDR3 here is CASRVTNPYGYTF. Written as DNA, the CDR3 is TGTGCCAGCAGGGTGACAAACCCCTATGGCTACACCTTC.

The CDR3 loop is CASSLAAGGTQYF. The DNA of the CDR3 is TGTGCCAGCAGCTTAGCTGCCGGAGGTACGCAGTATTTT. The genes are TRBV7-6 and TRBJ2-3; tentative D call: TRBD2 (5 bases). Germline CDR1 and CDR2: SGHVS and FNYEAQ. This CDR3 comprises 13 residues. Trimming pared 0 bases from V and 8 bases from J, leaving 9 bases between.

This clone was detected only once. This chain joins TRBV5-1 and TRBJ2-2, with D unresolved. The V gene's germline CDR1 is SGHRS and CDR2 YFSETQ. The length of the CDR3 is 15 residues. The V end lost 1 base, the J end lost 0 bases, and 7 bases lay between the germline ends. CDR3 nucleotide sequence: TGCGCCAGCAGCTTGACAACCGCGAACACCGGGGAGCTGTTTTTT. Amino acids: CASSLTTANTGELFF.

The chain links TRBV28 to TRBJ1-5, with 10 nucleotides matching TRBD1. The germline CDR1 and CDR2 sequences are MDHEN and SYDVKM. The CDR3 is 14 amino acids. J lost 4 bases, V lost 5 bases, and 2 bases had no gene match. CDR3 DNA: TGTGCCAGCAGTCGGACAGGGGGAAATCAGCCCCAGCATTTT. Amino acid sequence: CASSRTGGNQPQHF.